Each of the 10 T cell receptor beta chains below was sequenced from the same sample in a study of T cells in Graves' hyperthyroidism and ophthalmopathy. Amplification of TCR beta CDR3 regions was performed using RNA transcripts as template. Using the HTBI primer set, a first-round RT-PCR was run on the TCR CDR3. TCRdb recomputed calls from the multiplex PCR reads with MiXCR, one row per CDR3 protein. Of some 650,000 distinct CDR3 sequences in the sample, roughly 15% were seen once. Sequenced input: blood. Source of these receptors: a woman in her 40s with Graves' ophthalmopathy.

This clonotype was picked up many times. The V call is TRBV11-2, the J call TRBJ1-4; 8 positions agree with TRBD1. The germline V gene encodes CDR1 SGHAT and CDR2 FQNNGV. Trimming cost V 5 bases and J 7 bases; bases outside gene matches: 6. The CDR3 is 14 amino acids. The DNA of the CDR3 is TGTGCCAGCAGCCACGGACAGGGTTCTGAAAAACTGTTTTTT. Its protein is CASSHGQGSEKLFF.

This clonotype showed up many times. The rearrangement uses TRBV20-1 and TRBJ1-2, with no clear D. CDR1 and CDR2 from the germline V gene are DFQATT and SNEGSKA (reference sequence). V lost 3 bases, J lost 4 bases, and 9 bases lay in between. The CDR3 is 12 residues long. CDR3 nucleotides: TGCAGTGCTAGGCCACTGCTCTATGGCTACACCTTC. This encodes CSARPLLYGYTF.

This clonotype was observed at least ten times. The CDR3 DNA follows: TGCAGTGCTAGAATTGCGGGGGACTCCTACAATGAGCAGTTCTTC. Translated, it gives CSARIAGDSYNEQFF. The chain has TRBV20-1 and TRBJ2-1; 7 bases align to TRBD2. Looked up from germline, CDR1 is DFQATT and CDR2 is SNEGSKA (reference sequence). The CDR3 covers 15 residues. V lost 2 bases, J lost 0 bases, and 4 bases stayed unmatched.

This clonotype has a handful of counts. The chain uses TRBV6-1 and TRBJ1-1; a weak D match, TRBD1 (5 bases). Germline CDR1 and CDR2: MNHNS and SASEGT. CDR3 length: 17 residues. V shed 3 bases and J shed 0 bases, with 17 bases lying between them. CDR3 protein: CASSDRQMPVMNTEAFF. CDR3 sequence (DNA): TGTGCCAGCAGTGACCGACAGATGCCCGTTATGAACACTGAAGCTTTCTTT.

This clonotype was observed a few times. The V call is TRBV7-9, the J call TRBJ2-1; TRBD2 is a possible D gene (6 bases). V was shortened by 5 bases and J by 9 bases, with 14 bases between the two germline ends. The germline V gene has CDR1 SEHNR and CDR2 FQNEAQ (reference sequence). The CDR3 is made up of 13 amino acids. CDR3 sequence (DNA): TGTGCCAGCAGCACCCTCCTAGCGTCTGAGCAGTTCTTC. This translates into CASSTLLASEQFF.

In its sample, this clonotype was seen many times. The chain uses TRBV6-1 and TRBJ1-2, with D unclear. Germline CDR1 and CDR2: MNHNS and SASEGT. Trimming stripped 3 bases from V and 4 bases from J, with 12 bases between. The CDR3 covers 14 residues. CDR3: CASSDYQQIYGYTF. CDR3 nucleotides: TGTGCCAGCAGTGATTATCAGCAGATCTATGGCTACACCTTC.

In this sample, this clonotype turned up many times. The CDR3 DNA reads as TGCAGCGTTGCCGGGCTCAGGGGACAGGGACGGAACACTGAAGCTTTCTTT. This gives the protein CSVAGLRGQGRNTEAFF. The V and J genes are TRBV29-1 and TRBJ1-1, with 9 positions matching TRBD1. Germline V gene lookup returns CDR1 SQVTM and CDR2 ANQGSEA. The junction had 13 bases not matched to a gene; V was cut back by 4 bases and J by 1 base. The CDR3 has 17 amino acids.

The CDR3 nucleotides read TGTGCCAGTAGTAGCTACCTACTAGCGGGAGTCGCAGATACGCAGTATTTT. Protein: CASSSYLLAGVADTQYF. V is TRBV19 and J is TRBJ2-3; 11 nucleotides line up with TRBD2. Germline CDR1 and CDR2: LNHDA and SQIVND (reference sequence). Unmatched junction bases numbered 10, after V lost 4 bases and J lost 4 bases. The length of the CDR3 is 17 residues.

The chain uses TRBV6-2 or TRBV6-3 and TRBJ2-2; D is unclear. V lost 6 bases and J lost 5, with 22 bases in between. The germline CDR1 and CDR2 sequences are MNHEY and SVGEGT. The CDR3 has 17 amino acids. DNA of the CDR3: TGTGCCAGCAGAAAACCCTCCGCCCAGAGCCCGACCGGGGAGCTGTTTTTT. Translated, it gives CASRKPSAQSPTGELFF.

This clonotype has just a few counts. V and J are TRBV12-3 or TRBV12-4 and TRBJ1-1; D possibly corresponds to TRBD1 (6 bases). The CDR3 runs 14 residues. Trimming cost V 5 bases and J 2 bases, with 12 bases left between them. CDR3 sequence: CASSRQVINTEAFF. In nucleotides, the CDR3 is TGTGCCAGCAGTCGACAGGTCATTAACACTGAAGCTTTCTTT.